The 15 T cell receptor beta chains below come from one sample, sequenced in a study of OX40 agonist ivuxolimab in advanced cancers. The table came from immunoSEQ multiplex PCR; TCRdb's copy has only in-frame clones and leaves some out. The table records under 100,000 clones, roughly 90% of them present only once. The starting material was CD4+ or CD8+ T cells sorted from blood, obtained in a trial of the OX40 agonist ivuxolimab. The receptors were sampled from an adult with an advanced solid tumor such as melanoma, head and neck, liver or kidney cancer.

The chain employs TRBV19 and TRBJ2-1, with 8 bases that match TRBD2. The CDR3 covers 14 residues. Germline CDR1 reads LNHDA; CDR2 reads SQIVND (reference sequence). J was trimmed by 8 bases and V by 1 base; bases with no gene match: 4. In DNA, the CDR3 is TGTGCCAGTAGTATAGTTCAGCGGGAGTATGAGCAGTTCTTC. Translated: CASSIVQREYEQFF.

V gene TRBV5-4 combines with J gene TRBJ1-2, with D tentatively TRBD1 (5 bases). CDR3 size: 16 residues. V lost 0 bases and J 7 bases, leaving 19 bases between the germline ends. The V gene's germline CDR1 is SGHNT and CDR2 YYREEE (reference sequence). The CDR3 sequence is CASSLELGGETSGYTF. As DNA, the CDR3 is TGTGCCAGCAGCTTGGAACTCGGAGGGGAAACCTCTGGCTACACCTTC.

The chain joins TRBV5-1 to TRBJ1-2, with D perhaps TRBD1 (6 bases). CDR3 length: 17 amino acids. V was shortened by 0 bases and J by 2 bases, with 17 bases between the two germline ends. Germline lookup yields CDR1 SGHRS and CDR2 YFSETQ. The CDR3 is CASSLDLGHPVNYGYTF. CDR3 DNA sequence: TGCGCCAGCAGCTTGGATCTGGGACACCCTGTCAACTATGGCTACACCTTC.

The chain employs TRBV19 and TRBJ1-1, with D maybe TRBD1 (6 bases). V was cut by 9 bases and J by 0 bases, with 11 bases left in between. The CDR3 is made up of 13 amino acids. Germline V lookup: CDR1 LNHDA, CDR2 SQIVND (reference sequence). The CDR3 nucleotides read TGTGCCAGCCGCGGACAGATGAACACTGAAGCTTTCTTT. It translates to CASRGQMNTEAFF.

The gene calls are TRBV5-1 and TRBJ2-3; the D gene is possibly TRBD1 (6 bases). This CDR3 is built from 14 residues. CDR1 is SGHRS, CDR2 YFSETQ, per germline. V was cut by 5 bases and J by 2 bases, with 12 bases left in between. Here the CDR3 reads CASSRDTNTDTQYF. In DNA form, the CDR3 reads TGCGCCAGCAGTAGGGACACCAACACAGATACGCAGTATTTT. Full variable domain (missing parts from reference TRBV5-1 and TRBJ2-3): KAGVTQTPRYLIKTRGQQVTLSCSPISGHRSVSWYQQTPGQGLQFLFEYFSETQRNKGNFPGRFSGRQFSNSRSEMNVSTLELGDSALYLCASSRDTNTDTQYFGPGTRLTVL.

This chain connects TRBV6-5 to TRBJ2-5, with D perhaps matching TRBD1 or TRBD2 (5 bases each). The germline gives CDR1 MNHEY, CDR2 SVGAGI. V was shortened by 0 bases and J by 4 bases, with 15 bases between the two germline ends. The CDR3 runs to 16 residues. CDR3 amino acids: CASSYSIAPGAETQYF. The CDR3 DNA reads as TGTGCCAGCAGTTACTCGATCGCACCCGGGGCAGAGACCCAGTACTTC.

The CDR3: CASSLAVGTYGYTF. The DNA for the CDR3 is TGCGCCAGCAGCTTGGCCGTAGGGACCTATGGCTACACCTTC. This chain joins TRBV5-1 and TRBJ1-2, with a possible D match to TRBD1 (5 bases). The CDR3 extends over 14 amino acids. In germline, CDR1 is SGHRS, CDR2 YFSETQ. V was clipped by 0 bases and J by 4 bases, with 10 bases between them.

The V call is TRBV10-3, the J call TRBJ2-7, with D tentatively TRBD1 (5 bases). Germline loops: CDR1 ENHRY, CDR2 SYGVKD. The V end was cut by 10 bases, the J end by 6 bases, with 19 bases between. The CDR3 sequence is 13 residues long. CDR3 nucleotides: TGTGCCACCGGACAAACTGAAAGGCTCGAGCAGTACTTC. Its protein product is CATGQTERLEQYF.

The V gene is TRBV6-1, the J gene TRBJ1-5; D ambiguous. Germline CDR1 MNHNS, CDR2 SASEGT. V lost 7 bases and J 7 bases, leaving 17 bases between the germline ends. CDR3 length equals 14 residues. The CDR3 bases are TGTGCCAGCAAGGGTTCGGGGTTCAGGCAGCCCCAGCATTTT. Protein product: CASKGSGFRQPQHF.

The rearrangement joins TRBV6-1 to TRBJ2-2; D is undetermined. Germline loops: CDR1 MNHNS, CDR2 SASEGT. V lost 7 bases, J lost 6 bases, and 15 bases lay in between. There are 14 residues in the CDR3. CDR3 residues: CASTPLGVPGELFF. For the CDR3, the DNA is TGTGCCAGCACCCCCCTTGGGGTTCCCGGGGAGCTGTTTTTT.

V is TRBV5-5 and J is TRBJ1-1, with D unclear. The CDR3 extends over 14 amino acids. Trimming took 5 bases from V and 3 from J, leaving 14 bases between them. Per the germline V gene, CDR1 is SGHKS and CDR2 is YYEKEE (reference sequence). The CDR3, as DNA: TGTGCCAGCAGTCCCCGGTGGGAGGACACTGAAGCTTTCTTT. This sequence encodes CASSPRWEDTEAFF.

The chain's CDR3 is CASSLRSGTGSGDTQYF. CDR3 nucleotides: TGTGCCAGCAGCCTCCGATCCGGGACTGGGTCGGGGGATACGCAGTATTTT. The chain has TRBV7-2 and TRBJ2-3, with D tentatively TRBD2 (6 bases). V lost 5 bases, J lost 6 bases, and 24 bases lay in between. Germline V CDR1 and CDR2: SGHTA, FQGNSA. The CDR3 totals 17 residues. The complete variable domain, with remaining parts taken from reference TRBV7-2 and TRBJ2-3, reads GAGVSQSPSNKVTEKGKDVELRCDPISGHTALYWYRQSLGQGLEFLIYFQGNSAPDKSGLPSDRFSAERTGGSVSTLTIQRTQQEDSAVYLCASSLRSGTGSGDTQYFGPGTRLTVL.

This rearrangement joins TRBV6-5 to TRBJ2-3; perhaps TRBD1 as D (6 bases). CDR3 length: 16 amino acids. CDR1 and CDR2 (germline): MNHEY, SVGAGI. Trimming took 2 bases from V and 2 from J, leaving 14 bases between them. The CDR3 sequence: CASSYRGQRDTDTQYF. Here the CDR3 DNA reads TGTGCCAGCAGTTACCGGGGACAAAGGGACACAGATACGCAGTATTTT.

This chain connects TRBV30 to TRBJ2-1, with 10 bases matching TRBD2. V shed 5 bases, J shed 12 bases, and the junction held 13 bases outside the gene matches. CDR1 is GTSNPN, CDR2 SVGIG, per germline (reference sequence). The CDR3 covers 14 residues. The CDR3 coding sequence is TGTGCCTGGCGGGCTAGCGGGGGTCACCCCCGGCAGTTCTTC. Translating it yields CAWRASGGHPRQFF.

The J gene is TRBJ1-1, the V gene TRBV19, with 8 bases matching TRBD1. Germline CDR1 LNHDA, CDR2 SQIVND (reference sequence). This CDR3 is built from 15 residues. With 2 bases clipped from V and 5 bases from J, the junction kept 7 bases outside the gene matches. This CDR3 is CASSIFQGARTEAFF. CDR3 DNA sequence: TGTGCCAGTAGTATATTCCAGGGGGCGAGGACTGAAGCTTTCTTT.